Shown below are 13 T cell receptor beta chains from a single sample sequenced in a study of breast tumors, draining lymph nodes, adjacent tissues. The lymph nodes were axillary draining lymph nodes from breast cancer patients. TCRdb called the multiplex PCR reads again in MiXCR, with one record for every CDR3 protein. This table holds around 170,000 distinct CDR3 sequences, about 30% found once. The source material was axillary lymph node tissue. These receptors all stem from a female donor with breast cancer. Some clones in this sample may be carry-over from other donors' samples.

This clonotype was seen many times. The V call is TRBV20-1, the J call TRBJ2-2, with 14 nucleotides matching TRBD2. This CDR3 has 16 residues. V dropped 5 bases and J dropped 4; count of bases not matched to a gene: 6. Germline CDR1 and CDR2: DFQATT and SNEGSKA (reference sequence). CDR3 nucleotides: TGCAGTGCTCGGCGACTAGCGGGGGGGACCACCGGGGAGCTGTTTTTT. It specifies CSARRLAGGTTGELFF.

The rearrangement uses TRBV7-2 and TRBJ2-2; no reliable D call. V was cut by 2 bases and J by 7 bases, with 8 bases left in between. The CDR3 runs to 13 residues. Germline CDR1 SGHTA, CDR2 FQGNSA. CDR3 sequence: CASSLRRGGELFF. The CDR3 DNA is TGTGCCAGCAGCTTACGGCGCGGCGGGGAGCTGTTTTTT.

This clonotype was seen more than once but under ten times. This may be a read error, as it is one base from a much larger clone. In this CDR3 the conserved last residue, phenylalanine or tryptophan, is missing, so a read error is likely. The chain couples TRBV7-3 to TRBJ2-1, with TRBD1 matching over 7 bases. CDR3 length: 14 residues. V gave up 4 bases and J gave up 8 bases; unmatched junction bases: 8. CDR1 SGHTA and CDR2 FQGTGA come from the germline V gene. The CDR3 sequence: CASSSPETGYEQFL. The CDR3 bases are TGTGCCAGCAGCTCACCAGAGACAGGGTATGAGCAGTTCCTC.

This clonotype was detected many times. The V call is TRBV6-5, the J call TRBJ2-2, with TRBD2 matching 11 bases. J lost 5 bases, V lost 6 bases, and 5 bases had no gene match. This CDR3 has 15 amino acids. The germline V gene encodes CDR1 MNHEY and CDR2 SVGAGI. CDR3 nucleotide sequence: TGTGCCAGCAGCTCCGGGACTAGCGGAACCGGGGAGCTGTTTTTT. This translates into CASSSGTSGTGELFF.

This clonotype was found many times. The CDR3 nucleotides read TGCGCCAGCAGCTTGAGAGGGGGGTTTGGGGCCAACGTCCTGACTTTC. Amino acid sequence: CASSLRGGFGANVLTF. The rearrangement uses TRBV5-1 and TRBJ2-6; D may match TRBD1 or TRBD2 (6 bases each). Trimming removed 1 base from V and 3 bases from J, with 11 bases in between. The CDR3 is 16 residues long. Germline lookup yields CDR1 SGHRS and CDR2 YFSETQ.

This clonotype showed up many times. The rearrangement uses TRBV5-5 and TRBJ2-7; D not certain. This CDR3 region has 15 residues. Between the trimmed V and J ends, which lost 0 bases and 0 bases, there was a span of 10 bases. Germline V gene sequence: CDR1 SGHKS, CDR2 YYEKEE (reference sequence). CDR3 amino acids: CASSLDGQSSYEQYF. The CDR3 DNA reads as TGTGCCAGCAGCTTGGATGGGCAATCCTCCTACGAGCAGTACTTC.

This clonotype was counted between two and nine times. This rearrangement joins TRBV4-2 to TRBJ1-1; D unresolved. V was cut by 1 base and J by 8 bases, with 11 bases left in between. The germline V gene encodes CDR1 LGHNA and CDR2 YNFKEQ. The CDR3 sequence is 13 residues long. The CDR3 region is CASSQAGSREAFF. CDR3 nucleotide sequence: TGTGCCAGCAGCCAAGCAGGCTCCAGGGAAGCTTTCTTT.

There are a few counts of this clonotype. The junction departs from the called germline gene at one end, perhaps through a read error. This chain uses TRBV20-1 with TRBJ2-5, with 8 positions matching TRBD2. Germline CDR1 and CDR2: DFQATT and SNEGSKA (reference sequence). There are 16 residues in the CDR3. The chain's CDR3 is CSVRVLAGSLGGTQYF. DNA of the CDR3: TGCAGTGTTAGAGTTCTAGCGGGTTCCTTAGGAGGGACCCAGTACTTC.

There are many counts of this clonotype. The CDR3 DNA follows: TGCAGTGCTAGAGATCCCTGGCGGAACTCTGGAAACACCATATATTTT. Translation: CSARDPWRNSGNTIYF. This chain uses TRBV20-1 with TRBJ1-3; D remains ambiguous. Germline V gene sequence: CDR1 DFQATT, CDR2 SNEGSKA (reference sequence). Deletions cut 0 bases from V and 0 bases from J, with 12 bases between. The CDR3 is 16 amino acids.

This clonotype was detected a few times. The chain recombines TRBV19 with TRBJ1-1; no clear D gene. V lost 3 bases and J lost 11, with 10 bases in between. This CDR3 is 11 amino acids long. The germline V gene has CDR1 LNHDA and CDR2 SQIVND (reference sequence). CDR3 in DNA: TGTGCCAGTAGTATCCGGGTTGGGGCTTTCTTT. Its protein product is CASSIRVGAFF.

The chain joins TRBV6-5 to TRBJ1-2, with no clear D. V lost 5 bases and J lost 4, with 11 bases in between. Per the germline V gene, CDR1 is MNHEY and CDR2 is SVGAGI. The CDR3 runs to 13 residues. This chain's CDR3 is CASSHAGIYGYTF. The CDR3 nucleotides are TGTGCCAGCAGTCACGCGGGGATCTATGGCTACACCTTC.

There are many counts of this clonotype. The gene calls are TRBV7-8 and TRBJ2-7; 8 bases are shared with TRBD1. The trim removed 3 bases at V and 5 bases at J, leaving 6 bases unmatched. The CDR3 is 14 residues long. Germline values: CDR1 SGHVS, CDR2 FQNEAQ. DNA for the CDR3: TGTGCCAGCAGCTTCCTCGGACAGGGCCACGAGCAGTACTTC. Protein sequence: CASSFLGQGHEQYF.

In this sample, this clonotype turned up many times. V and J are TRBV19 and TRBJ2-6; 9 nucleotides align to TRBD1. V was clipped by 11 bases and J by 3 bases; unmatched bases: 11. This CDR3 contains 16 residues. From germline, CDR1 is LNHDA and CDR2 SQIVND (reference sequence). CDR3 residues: CASRWTGAFGANVLTF. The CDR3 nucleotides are TGTGCCTCCCGGTGGACAGGGGCTTTTGGGGCCAACGTCCTGACTTTC.